This T cell receptor (beta chain) was recorded in a study of technical replicates of blood from a handful of donors. CDR3 length equals 12 residues. V was shortened by 0 bases and J by 7 bases, with 9 bases between the two germline ends. The germline V gene encodes CDR1 SQVTM and CDR2 ANQGSEA. TCRdb keeps only in-frame clones here, not all; method: immunoSEQ multiplex PCR. The sample carries around 79,000 clones, roughly 94% recorded once. The receptor was isolated from a human donor in good health. The J gene is TRBJ1-2, the V gene TRBV29-1, with no clear D. Sequencing was performed on T cells isolated from PBMCs. The CDR3: CSVEDLSGGYTF. As DNA, the CDR3 is TGCAGCGTTGAAGATCTTTCAGGTGGCTACACCTTC.